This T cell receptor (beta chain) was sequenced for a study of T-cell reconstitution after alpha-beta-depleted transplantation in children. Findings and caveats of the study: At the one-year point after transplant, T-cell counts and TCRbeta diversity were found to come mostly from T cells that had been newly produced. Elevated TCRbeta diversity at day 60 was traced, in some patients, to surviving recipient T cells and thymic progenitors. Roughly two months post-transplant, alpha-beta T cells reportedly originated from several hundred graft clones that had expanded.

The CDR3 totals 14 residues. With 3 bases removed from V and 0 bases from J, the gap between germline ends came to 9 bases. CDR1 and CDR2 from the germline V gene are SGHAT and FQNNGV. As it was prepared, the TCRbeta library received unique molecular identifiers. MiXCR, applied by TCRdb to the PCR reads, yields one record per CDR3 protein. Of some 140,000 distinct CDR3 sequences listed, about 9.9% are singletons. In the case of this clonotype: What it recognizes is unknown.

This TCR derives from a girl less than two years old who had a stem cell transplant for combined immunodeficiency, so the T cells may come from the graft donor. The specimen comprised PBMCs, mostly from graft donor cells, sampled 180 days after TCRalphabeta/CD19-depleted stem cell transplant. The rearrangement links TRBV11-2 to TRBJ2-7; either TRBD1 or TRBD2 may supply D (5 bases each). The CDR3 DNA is TGTGCCAGCAGCTTGGGGGTCGTCTCCTACGAGCAGTACTTC. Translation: CASSLGVVSYEQYF.